The 24 T cell receptor beta chains listed next were all sequenced from one sample in a study of shared clonotypes between healthy human individuals. Clones were read by immunoSEQ multiplex PCR, and TCRdb kept only the in-frame ones, dropping some. Of about 2.3 million clones in the sample, just under 95% were seen once. The sequencing input was naive CD4+ T cells from PBMCs. Regarding subset: CD45RA+ positively selected. The source of these receptors is a man between 18 and 29 years old in good health. Some clones in this sample may be carry-over from other donors' samples.

This chain connects TRBV4-1 to TRBJ1-5, with a possible D match to TRBD1 (5 bases). Trimming took off 4 bases at V and 1 base at J, with 17 bases between the two ends. CDR1 and CDR2 (germline): MGHRA, YSYEKL. This CDR3 has 17 amino acids. The CDR3 loop reads CASSPGRAGGSNQPQHF. CDR3 coding DNA: TGCGCCAGCAGCCCCGGCCGGGCTGGGGGGAGCAATCAGCCCCAGCATTTT.

The gene calls are TRBV9 and TRBJ1-6; no definite D call. Germline V CDR1 and CDR2: SGDLS, YYNGEE. Deletions cut 6 bases from V and 0 bases from J, with 13 bases between. The CDR3 consists of 16 residues. The CDR3: CASTPGPSSYNSPLHF. Here the CDR3 DNA reads TGTGCCAGCACCCCGGGCCCGAGCTCCTATAATTCACCCCTCCACTTT.

With regard to this clone: Distinct nucleotide sequences in the sample also encode this CDR3. The gene calls are TRBV2 and TRBJ2-7; 11 bases map to TRBD2. This CDR3 has 14 amino acids. Germline V gene sequence: CDR1 SNHLY, CDR2 FYNNEI. J lost 0 bases, V lost 6 bases, and 1 base had no gene match. CDR3 region: CASSGTSGSYEQYF. CDR3 DNA sequence: TGTGCCAGCAGCGGGACTAGCGGCTCCTACGAGCAGTACTTC.

The chain recombines TRBV19 with TRBJ2-2, with 8 bases identical to TRBD1. Germline-derived CDR1 and CDR2 are LNHDA and SQIVND (reference sequence). Trimming removed 6 bases from V and 3 bases from J; junction bases left unmatched: 3. The CDR3 consists of 14 residues. DNA for the CDR3: TGTGCCAGTAGGGGGACAGGTCACACCGGGGAGCTGTTTTTT. It translates to CASRGTGHTGELFF.

The rearrangement links TRBV6-6 to TRBJ2-1; D perhaps matches TRBD1 (6 bases). Germline V gene sequence: CDR1 MNHNY, CDR2 SVGAGI (reference sequence). Trimming removed 4 bases from V and 2 bases from J, with 12 bases in between. CDR3 length: 15 residues. The CDR3: CASSFNWGPYNEQFF. CDR3 coding DNA: TGTGCCAGCAGTTTTAATTGGGGGCCCTACAATGAGCAGTTCTTC.

Concerning this clone: This CDR3 is also generated by other DNA sequences in the sample. The rearrangement joins TRBV7-2 to TRBJ2-3; D call uncertain. V was clipped by 4 bases and J by 1 base, with 3 bases between them. The CDR3 is 12 residues long. CDR1 and CDR2 (germline): SGHTA, FQGNSA. The CDR3 region is CASSSRTDTQYF. The CDR3 nucleotides are TGTGCCAGCAGCTCTCGCACAGATACGCAGTATTTT.

V gene TRBV30 combines with J gene TRBJ2-5; possibly TRBD1 or TRBD2 for D (5 bases each). CDR1 is GTSNPN and CDR2 is SVGIG in the germline V gene (reference sequence). This CDR3 comprises 14 residues. V shed 1 base and J shed 4 bases, with 13 bases lying between them. CDR3 coding DNA: TGTGCCTGGAGTGGAATCGGGACGGGAGAGACCCAGTACTTC. This sequence encodes CAWSGIGTGETQYF.

The chain employs TRBV6-1 and TRBJ2-7, with 9 bases fitting TRBD2. J lost 7 bases, V lost 7 bases, and 14 bases had no gene match. The CDR3 is 15 residues long. Per the germline V gene, CDR1 is MNHNS and CDR2 is SASEGT. CDR3 DNA: TGTGCCAGCAATCAGTTGGCGGGAGGGCGGGGTGAGCAGTACTTC. Residues: CASNQLAGGRGEQYF.

The chain links TRBV19 to TRBJ2-6; 7 nucleotides match TRBD1. The CDR3 runs to 18 residues. With V trimmed by 4 bases and J by 0 bases, 9 bases remained unmatched. Per germline, CDR1 LNHDA and CDR2 SQIVND (reference sequence). This chain's CDR3 is CASSTATGAGSGANVLTF. CDR3 DNA: TGTGCCAGTAGTACTGCAACAGGGGCGGGCTCTGGGGCCAACGTCCTGACTTTC. Combining the CDR3 with reference TRBV19 and TRBJ2-6 gives the whole variable domain DGGITQSPKYLFRKEGQNVTLSCEQNLNHDAMYWYRQDPGQGLRLIYYSQIVNDFQKGDIAEGYSVSREKKESFPLTVTSAQKNPTAFYLCASSTATGAGSGANVLTFGAGSRLTVL.

V gene TRBV6-1 combines with J gene TRBJ1-2, with a tentative D call TRBD1 (5 bases). This CDR3 spans 12 amino acids. The germline gives CDR1 MNHNS, CDR2 SASEGT. V lost 6 bases, J lost 3 bases, and 8 bases lay in between. Here the CDR3 reads CASSRDYYGYTF. CDR3 nucleotides: TGTGCCAGCAGCAGGGACTACTATGGCTACACCTTC.

V usage is TRBV6-5 and J usage is TRBJ1-5; TRBD1 aligns across 8 bases. The CDR3 extends over 15 amino acids. V was clipped by 0 bases and J by 7 bases; unmatched bases: 5. Germline lookup yields CDR1 MNHEY and CDR2 SVGAGI. CDR3 sequence: CASSYSPGGEQPQHF. The CDR3 nucleotides read TGTGCCAGCAGTTACTCACCAGGGGGCGAACAGCCCCAGCATTTT.

A single count supports this clone. The rearrangement uses TRBV7-2 and TRBJ1-1; TRBD1 matches at 9 bases. Germline CDR1 and CDR2: SGHTA and FQGNSA. With V trimmed by 1 base and J by 3 bases, 3 bases remained unmatched. There are 15 residues in the CDR3. CDR3 sequence reads: CASSLGTGVYTEAFF. The CDR3 DNA is TGTGCCAGCAGCTTAGGGACAGGGGTTTACACTGAAGCTTTCTTT. Supplemented by reference TRBV7-2 and TRBJ1-1, the full variable domain reads GAGVSQSPSNKVTEKGKDVELRCDPISGHTALYWYRQSLGQGLEFLIYFQGNSAPDKSGLPSDRFSAERTGGSVSTLTIQRTQQEDSAVYLCASSLGTGVYTEAFFGQGTRLTVV.

The chain employs TRBV28 and TRBJ1-1, with a possible D match to TRBD1 (5 bases). The CDR3 spans 15 residues. The V gene's germline CDR1 is MDHEN and CDR2 SYDVKM. The ends were cut back, 3 bases at V and 6 bases at J, with 17 bases in the middle. Written as DNA, the CDR3 is TGTGCCAGCAGTTTTGGGGGTGGCCGCGCCGCTGAAGCTTTCTTT. This gives the protein CASSFGGGRAAEAFF.

Concerning this clone: This CDR3 is also generated by other DNA sequences in the sample. V gene TRBV18 combines with J gene TRBJ2-7, with D unresolved. Germline-derived CDR1 and CDR2 are KGHSH and LQKENI. V gave up 1 base and J gave up 3 bases, with 10 bases separating them. The CDR3 runs 14 residues. This chain's CDR3 is CASSPQGNSYEQYF. The CDR3 DNA reads as TGTGCCAGCTCACCACAGGGCAACAGCTACGAGCAGTACTTC.

The gene calls are TRBV19 and TRBJ2-3; weak D call: TRBD2 (5 bases). The germline V and J ends were trimmed by 4 bases and 4 bases, with 12 bases remaining between them. CDR3 length equals 14 residues. Germline V gene lookup returns CDR1 LNHDA and CDR2 SQIVND (reference sequence). The CDR3 bases are TGTGCCAGTAGTAGGATTGGGAGTTCAGATACGCAGTATTTT. Its translation is CASSRIGSSDTQYF.

This chain uses TRBV18 with TRBJ2-1; 14 nucleotides align to TRBD2. Germline trimming cut 3 bases from V and 3 bases from J; bases unmatched to any gene: 4. Germline assignment: CDR1 KGHSH and CDR2 LQKENI. The CDR3 consists of 17 residues. The CDR3 region is CASSPTGTSGSYNEQFF. As DNA, the CDR3 is TGTGCCAGCTCACCCACAGGGACTAGCGGGAGCTACAATGAGCAGTTCTTC.

The V and J genes are TRBV7-2 and TRBJ2-2; 7 bases line up with TRBD1. The CDR3 is made up of 14 amino acids. V trimming: 5 bases; J trimming: 3 bases; junction bases outside the gene matches: 3. Germline loops: CDR1 SGHTA, CDR2 FQGNSA. CDR3 in amino acids: CASSRTGDTGELFF. In DNA, the CDR3 is TGTGCCAGCAGCCGAACAGGGGACACCGGGGAGCTGTTTTTT.

The V and J genes are TRBV19 and TRBJ1-5; D unclear. V was pared by 5 bases and J by 7 bases, with 15 bases between. The CDR3 is 14 residues long. CDR1 and CDR2 from the germline V gene are LNHDA and SQIVND (reference sequence). CDR3 loop: CASSGGRYVQPQHF. CDR3 coding DNA: TGTGCCAGTAGTGGCGGCAGGTACGTCCAGCCCCAGCATTTT.

The chain recombines TRBV7-2 with TRBJ2-7, with D tentatively TRBD2 (6 bases). The CDR3 is 16 residues long. V was shortened by 1 base and J by 2 bases, with 15 bases between the two germline ends. Germline V gene sequence: CDR1 SGHTA, CDR2 FQGNSA. CDR3 in DNA: TGTGCCAGCAGCTTAGTGGATTCCAGCGGGCCCTACGAGCAGTACTTC. Translated, it gives CASSLVDSSGPYEQYF.

Regarding this clone: One junction end does not reproduce the germline sequence, and a read error may be involved. The genes are TRBV30 and TRBJ1-5; 9 bases map to TRBD1. This CDR3 comprises 15 residues. From germline, CDR1 is GTSNPN and CDR2 SVGIG (reference sequence). The CDR3 bases are TGTGCCTGGAGTGTACAGGGACAGGGCAAACAGCCCCAGCATTTT. It translates to CAWSVQGQGKQPQHF. Supplemented by reference TRBV30 and TRBJ1-5, the full variable domain reads SQTIHQWPATLVQPVGSPLSLECTVEGTSNPNLYWYRQAAGRGLQLLFYSVGIGQISSEVPQNLSASRPQDRQFILSSKKLLLSDSGFYLCAWSVQGQGKQPQHFGDGTRLSIL.

The chain couples TRBV6-1 to TRBJ1-1; tentative D call: TRBD1 (5 bases). V was shortened by 3 bases and J by 2 bases, with 22 bases between the two germline ends. The germline CDR1 and CDR2 sequences are MNHNS and SASEGT. The CDR3 has 18 residues. The CDR3 is CASSDMIPFGTVNTEAFF. In DNA form, the CDR3 reads TGTGCCAGCAGTGACATGATACCCTTCGGGACGGTTAACACTGAAGCTTTCTTT.

This sequence joins TRBV21-1 and TRBJ1-3. TRBV21-1 is described as a pseudogene. The CDR3 sequence is 16 residues long. CDR3 coding DNA: TGTGCCAGCAGCACATTGGACCCTGGATCTGGAAACACCATATATTTT. The encoded protein is CASSTLDPGSGNTIYF.

The chain combines TRBV28 with TRBJ2-7; 10 nucleotides match TRBD2. The J segment lost 6 bases and the V segment lost 5 bases, leaving 13 bases of the junction unmatched. Germline V gives CDR1 MDHEN, CDR2 SYDVKM. The CDR3 has 16 residues. The CDR3 DNA sequence: TGTGCCAGCAGTCCTACGAGCGGGAGGGCCAGGTCCGAGCAGTACTTC. Its translation: CASSPTSGRARSEQYF.

For the CDR3, the DNA is TGTGCCAGCTCACTCACAGGGGTCTCCGAGCAGTACTTC. Translating gives CASSLTGVSEQYF. V is TRBV18 and J is TRBJ2-7; 7 positions match TRBD1. The CDR3 runs to 13 residues. Germline V gene lookup returns CDR1 KGHSH and CDR2 LQKENI. V was clipped by 4 bases and J by 6 bases; unmatched bases: 6.